These 10 T cell receptor beta chains were sequenced from one sample in a study of response to subunit inactivated influenza vaccine. TCRdb re-called the RT-PCR reads with MiXCR, one entry per CDR3 protein. The sample includes 700,000 to 900,000 distinct CDR3 sequences, 21% seen only once; the top ten take about 10%. This sample comprised PBMCs from blood, obtained less than 6 days after vaccination. Source of these receptors: a man in his forties or fifties who received an inactivated influenza vaccine.

The genes are TRBV7-9 and TRBJ2-5, with TRBD1 matching over 8 bases. The CDR3 sequence is 14 residues long. The V and J ends lost 2 bases and 5 bases, in that order; junction bases with no gene match: 4. Germline V gene sequence: CDR1 SEHNR, CDR2 FQNEAQ (reference sequence). The CDR3: CASSLLNRGETQYF. CDR3 bases: TGTGCCAGCAGCTTACTGAACAGGGGGGAGACCCAGTACTTC. Using reference TRBV7-9 and TRBJ2-5 for the parts outside the CDR3, the full variable domain is DTGVSQNPRHKITKRGQNVTFRCDPISEHNRLYWYRQTLGQGPEFLTYFQNEAQLEKSRLLSDRFSAERPKGSFSTLEIQRTEQGDSAMYLCASSLLNRGETQYFGPGTRLLVL.

The chain has TRBV6-2 or TRBV6-3 and TRBJ2-4; D possibly uses TRBD1 or TRBD2 (5 bases each). The CDR3 is 13 amino acids. Trimming shortened V by 5 bases and J by 6 bases, and 11 bases separated the two germline ends. Per germline, CDR1 MNHEY and CDR2 SVGEGT. CDR3 sequence (DNA): TGTGCCAGCAGTGTCGGGACGGGAAACATTCAGTACTTC. Translation gives CASSVGTGNIQYF.

This clonotype was counted many times. The chain recombines TRBV7-6 with TRBJ2-3, with D uncertain. CDR3 length: 13 amino acids. V lost 3 bases to trimming and J lost 5 bases, with 9 bases between them. Germline V CDR1 and CDR2: SGHVS, FNYEAQ. This chain's CDR3 is CASSLLGIDTQYF. CDR3 nucleotides: TGTGCCAGCAGCTTGCTGGGGATAGATACGCAGTATTTT.

The chain has TRBV20-1 and TRBJ2-5; the match to TRBD1 covers 10 bases. The J segment lost 5 bases and the V segment lost 1 base, leaving 10 bases of the junction unmatched. Per the germline V gene, CDR1 is DFQATT and CDR2 is SNEGSKA (reference sequence). The CDR3 has 16 amino acids. The CDR3 spells CSARVPAGTGEETQYF. The CDR3 DNA is TGCAGTGCTAGAGTCCCCGCCGGGACAGGGGAGGAGACCCAGTACTTC.

J is TRBJ2-2 and V is TRBV7-6; no definite D call. Deletions cut 3 bases from V and 5 bases from J, with 19 bases between. From germline, CDR1 is SGHVS and CDR2 FNYEAQ. This CDR3 is 17 amino acids long. The CDR3 DNA sequence: TGTGCCAGCAGCTTTTTTGTTCTGGGAAGTGGGACCGGGGAGCTGTTTTTT. Translation gives CASSFFVLGSGTGELFF.

This clonotype was found many times. The chain joins TRBV29-1 to TRBJ2-1, with D possibly being TRBD1 or TRBD2 (5 bases each). Germline V gene sequence: CDR1 SQVTM, CDR2 ANQGSEA. Trimming left V 4 bases short and J 0 bases short, with 19 bases between. CDR3 length equals 17 residues. The chain's CDR3 is CSVGTSGRGSSYNEQFF. DNA of the CDR3: TGCAGCGTTGGAACTAGTGGTAGGGGCAGCTCCTACAATGAGCAGTTCTTC.

The rearrangement uses TRBV20-1 and TRBJ2-5, with D tentatively TRBD2 (7 bases). The CDR3 has 12 amino acids. Trimming shortened V by 6 bases and J by 5 bases, and 13 bases separated the two germline ends. Germline V gene lookup returns CDR1 DFQATT and CDR2 SNEGSKA (reference sequence). The CDR3 spells CSARWGGETQYF. The CDR3 DNA follows: TGCAGTGCCCGGTGGGGGGGCGAGACCCAGTACTTC.

The chain employs TRBV7-9 and TRBJ2-2; TRBD2 agrees at 12 bases. Germline CDR1 SEHNR, CDR2 FQNEAQ (reference sequence). CDR3 size: 16 residues. V lost 5 bases and J lost 6; bases outside the gene matches: 7. CDR3 protein: CASSLLLAGGSGELFF. The CDR3 DNA is TGTGCCAGCAGCCTCCTACTAGCGGGAGGTTCCGGGGAGCTGTTTTTT.

The genes are TRBV2 and TRBJ2-3; 14 positions match TRBD2. This CDR3 spans 18 amino acids. Germline V gene data show CDR1 as SNHLY and CDR2 as FYNNEI. This CDR3 reads CTISSRLAGGPSTDTQYF. In DNA form, the CDR3 reads TGTACCATCAGTTCCAGACTAGCGGGAGGGCCGAGCACAGATACGCAGTATTTT.

This chain uses TRBV5-1 with TRBJ2-2; the match to TRBD1 covers 12 bases. The germline V gene encodes CDR1 SGHRS and CDR2 YFSETQ. The CDR3 spans 15 residues. Unmatched junction bases numbered 4, after V lost 4 bases and J lost 6 bases. CDR3 residues: CASSRDRGQAGELFF. In nucleotides, the CDR3 is TGCGCCAGCAGCCGGGACAGGGGGCAAGCCGGGGAGCTGTTTTTT.